The next 3 T cell receptor beta chains were all read from a single sample in a study of OX40 agonist ivuxolimab in advanced cancers. The library was obtained by the immunoSEQ multiplex PCR assay. TCRdb took this table from immuneACCESS and kept in-frame rearrangements with V and J called. Such tables lack part of the clones; where checked against another copy, unresolved V genes explain under half of the gap, and the rest is unexplained. This sample gives about 80,000 clones in total; roughly four fifths of them show up just once. 20% to 30% of the sample is taken by the ten largest. Here the sequenced sample was CD4+ or CD8+ T cells sorted from blood, taken in a trial of the OX40 agonist ivuxolimab. The receptor set was obtained from an adult with an advanced solid tumor such as melanoma, head and neck, liver or kidney cancer.

The V gene is TRBV7-9, the J gene TRBJ1-5, with D perhaps matching TRBD1 (6 bases). Germline loops: CDR1 SEHNR, CDR2 FQNEAQ (reference sequence). CDR3 length: 15 amino acids. Trimming removed 0 bases from V and 6 bases from J, with 12 bases in between. CDR3 DNA sequence: TGTGCCAGCAGCTTAGCGTCCGGGGGCGGTCAGCCCCAGCATTTT. Translating gives CASSLASGGGQPQHF.

The rearrangement joins TRBV5-6 to TRBJ1-5, with a tentative D call TRBD1 (5 bases). Germline values: CDR1 SGHDT, CDR2 YYEEEE. The CDR3 is 15 amino acids. The V end was cut by 3 bases, the J end by 1 base, with 11 bases between. The CDR3 spells CASSSRQMSNQPQHF. The CDR3 nucleotides are TGTGCCAGCAGCTCCCGACAGATGAGCAATCAGCCCCAGCATTTT.

The chain has TRBV15 and TRBJ1-2; D is perhaps TRBD1 (6 bases). With 3 bases removed from V and 4 bases from J, the gap between germline ends came to 12 bases. CDR3 size: 14 residues. Germline CDR1 and CDR2: LNHNV and YYDKDF (reference sequence). Here the CDR3 reads CATSRGGQSYGYTF. The CDR3 nucleotides are TGTGCCACCAGCAGGGGGGGGCAGTCCTATGGCTACACCTTC. Combining the CDR3 with reference TRBV15 and TRBJ1-2 gives the whole variable domain DAMVIQNPRYQVTQFGKPVTLSCSQTLNHNVMYWYQQKSSQAPKLLFHYYDKDFNNEADTPDNFQSRRPNTSFCFLDIRSPGLGDTAMYLCATSRGGQSYGYTFGSGTRLTVV.